This TCR beta chain was identified during a study of shared clonotypes between healthy human individuals. Study-wide results and limits: Larger richness was generally estimated for naive than memory subsets.

Deletions cut 2 bases from V and 5 bases from J, with 18 bases between. The CDR3 extends over 16 amino acids. Germline-derived CDR1 and CDR2 are MGHRA and YSYEKL. Concerning this clone itself: As yet, its antigen is unknown.

Sorted-subset replicate PCRs used 150 to 200 ng of genomic DNA. This amount corresponded to some 32,000 T cell genomes. The repertoire was sequenced with immunoSEQ multiplex PCR; TCRdb's copy has only in-frame clones and lacks some. The sample carries around 350,000 clones, less than 85% recorded once. The material sequenced was memory CD4+ T cells sorted from blood. The subset: CD45RA-negative fraction. The clonotype originates from a man aged 30 to 39 in good health. V is TRBV4-1 and J is TRBJ2-5; tentatively, D is TRBD1 (6 bases). The CDR3 region is CASSQRWDNLWETQYF. The CDR3, as DNA: TGCGCCAGCAGCCAAAGGTGGGACAATCTTTGGGAGACCCAGTACTTC.